This T cell receptor (beta chain) was captured in a study of blood T cell repertoires in COVID-19. Assay: immunoSEQ multiplex PCR; the TCRdb copy retains only in-frame clones and omits some. The table records about 260,000 clones, around four fifths of them present only once. CDR3 length equals 15 residues. Trimming took off 2 bases at V and 5 bases at J, with 15 bases between the two ends. Germline CDR1 SGHTA, CDR2 FQGNSA. This clone appeared a few times. This TCR came from a man aged 55-75 years with acute or convalescent COVID-19. The V gene is TRBV7-2, the J gene TRBJ2-5, with D possibly being TRBD2 (7 bases). The sample comprised peripheral blood. CDR3 protein: CASSLWGGQEETQYF. The CDR3 DNA sequence: TGTGCCAGCAGCTTATGGGGGGGGCAGGAGGAGACCCAGTACTTC. The variable domain in full, with the rest retrieved from reference TRBV7-2 and TRBJ2-5, is GAGVSQSPSNKVTEKGKDVELRCDPISGHTALYWYRQSLGQGLEFLIYFQGNSAPDKSGLPSDRFSAERTGGSVSTLTIQRTQQEDSAVYLCASSLWGGQEETQYFGPGTRLLVL.